The clone carrying this TCR beta chain was observed a few times. Its specificity is not known. The germline CDR1 and CDR2 sequences are LNHDA and SQIVND (reference sequence). V was pared by 5 bases and J by 5 bases, with 21 bases between. The CDR3 is 16 amino acids. This entry comes from a study of vaccination and CD4 T cells after COVID-19. With the Oncomine TCR Beta short-read assay, DNA from cultured CD4+ T cells was sequenced. TCRdb reanalysed the PCR reads using MiXCR and keeps one entry per CDR3 protein. The repertoire holds 15,000 to 20,000 distinct CDR3 sequences, more than 40% seen once, with 3% to 4% in the top ten. Treatment denoted: roughly nine-day PBMC culture with coronavirus spike peptide pools or control peptides (ViraFEST assay).

The receptor comes from a human donor who had recovered from COVID-19. The chain has TRBV19 and TRBJ1-2; a weak D match, TRBD1 (6 bases). The sequenced material came from CD4+ T cells from blood, cultured in vitro. Here the CDR3 DNA reads TGTGCCAGTAGTCCACGACAGGAGGCGTTTCGGTATGGCTACACCTTC. Protein sequence: CASSPRQEAFRYGYTF.